The rows below give T cell receptor beta chains drawn from one sample of a study of cytomegalovirus exposure and HLA in healthy donors. Some clones are missing from TCRdb's copy, which holds only in-frame ones; the method was immunoSEQ multiplex PCR. The data contain some 120,000 clones, 65% to 75% of them singletons. The sample taken for sequencing was PBMCs. The receptors here all came from a woman in her 50s in good health and CMV-seropositive. Both conserved end residues are trimmed from each CDR3.

V: TRBV6-5
CDR3: ASREWTVPSPLH

V: TRBV19
CDR3: ASSALGGTRLSGNTIY

V: TRBV7-8
CDR3: ASSLDRGRDTGELF

V: TRBV14
CDR3: ASSPVPGQLGAF

V: TRBV5-1
CDR3: ASSLIPGQQQETQY

V: TRBV6-5
CDR3: ASSYSLETKV

V: TRBV21-1
CDR3: ASSTTGPNQPQH

V: TRBV7-8
CDR3: ASSLTGPLNTEAF

V: TRBV7-2
CDR3: ASSLLGSGNTIY

V: TRBV19
CDR3: ASSTRQGGSNQPQH

V: TRBV6-5
CDR3: ASSYSVEVDGYP

V: TRBV12-5
CDR3: ASGRQGWKNTEAF

V: TRBV25-1
CDR3: ASHTGNTGELF

V: TRBV30
CDR3: AWATPGGLYGYT

V: TRBV10-3
CDR3: AISRGLAVYNEQF

V: TRBV5-1
CDR3: ASSLQGGGNQPQH

V: TRBV28
CDR3: ASSWTSNTGELF

V: TRBV19
CDR3: ASTPYRGPTDTQY

V: TRBV5-1
CDR3: ASSEDRSLYEQY

V: TRBV29-1
CDR3: SVERAGGGYT

V: TRBV9
CDR3: ASSVAAGGADEQF

V: TRBV5-6
CDR3: ASSLGTGGCGYT

V: TRBV18
CDR3: ASSPGQSSPLH

V: TRBV6-5
CDR3: ASSRDRTNEAF

V: TRBV2
CDR3: ASSERTAMNTEAF

V: TRBV7-2
CDR3: ATGRGGRQETQY

V: TRBV18
CDR3: ASSPLGGQRSNQPQH

V: TRBV11-1
CDR3: ASSPWPLRSAPEAF

V: TRBV29-1
CDR3: SVGRGNWDTQY

V: TRBV7-2
CDR3: ASSFTGRGQY

V: TRBV11-3
CDR3: ASSSTANTEAF

V: TRBV14
CDR3: ASSRARGSGELF

V: TRBV5-4
CDR3: ASSQDTERSEQY

V: TRBV4-2
CDR3: ASSPSLSSSVREQY

V: TRBV9
CDR3: ASSAHYQPGETQY

V: TRBV5-1
CDR3: ASSLEGLSGNTIY

V: TRBV19
CDR3: ASCTSGKEKLF

V: TRBV5-5
CDR3: ASSGTGSGSAGNTIY

V: TRBV7-2
CDR3: ASSLDLGGATYNEQF

V: TRBV5-4
CDR3: ASSPRGVAGGLDTQY

V: TRBV11-2
CDR3: ASSLAGVNQPQH

V: TRBV30
CDR3: AWSVQANEKLF

V: TRBV6-5
CDR3: ASGQGFEKLF

V: TRBV7-9
CDR3: ASSTWTGITDTQY

V: TRBV11-2
CDR3: ASSLEEGSLSPLH

V: TRBV5-4
CDR3: ASSLGLAGGSYEQY

V: TRBV2
CDR3: ASTGTFRQTRYGYT

V: TRBV28
CDR3: ASTPGRVYGYT

V: TRBV18
CDR3: ASSPETGVHIY

V: TRBV11-2
CDR3: ASSFLRTEAF

V: TRBV10-3
CDR3: AISESLGQGTDQPQH

V: TRBV14
CDR3: ASSLSNYGYT

V: TRBV19
CDR3: ASSIDGATGAEAF

V: TRBV19
CDR3: ASSHRGVNEKLF

V: TRBV7-2
CDR3: ASSRTPLDTGELF

V: TRBV2
CDR3: ASTAQGPAETQY

V: TRBV7-2
CDR3: ASSLAVTANTEAF

V: TRBV10-3
CDR3: ATQGARYEQY

V: TRBV19
CDR3: ASSLQGAGYT

V: TRBV19
CDR3: ASSIGQGGGQPQH